This T cell receptor beta chain is from a study of T cell repertoires in ileal Crohn's disease. Findings and caveats of the study: Clonal expansions were more frequent in active smokers than non-smokers at surgery. Compared with CD4 T cells, sorted CD8 cells carried more expanded clones. Clonality above 26.8% at surgery always came with endoscopic recurrence.

In regard to this clone: Its target is not known.

Patients were adults with ileal or ileocolonic Crohn's disease needing resection. Libraries were prepared by immunoSEQ multiplex PCR; TCRdb keeps only in-frame clonotypes and omits some of them. The data contain roughly 7,000 clones, 75% to 85% of them singletons. In germline, CDR1 is MDHEN, CDR2 SYDVKM. The CDR3 has 11 amino acids. V lost 10 bases and J lost 8, with 14 bases in between. This clonotype was obtained from an adult with Crohn's disease. The sequenced sample was ileal tissue. The rearrangement joins TRBV28 to TRBJ1-2; D might be TRBD1 (6 bases). CDR3 protein: CATYRVGGYTF. The CDR3 nucleotides read TGTGCCACCTACAGGGTAGGGGGCTACACCTTC.